Sequencing of this T cell receptor beta chain was carried out in a study of blood T cell repertoires in COVID-19. Study at large: Specimens from acute and convalescent COVID-19 originated in the United States, Italy and Spain. In each case, the material was cDNA or gDNA derived from T cells, B-cell-depleted T cells, or PBMCs.

V was pared by 7 bases and J by 7 bases, with 17 bases between. The germline CDR1 and CDR2 sequences are MNHEY and SMNVEV (reference sequence). This CDR3 is 14 amino acids long. Per the original methods: Nucleated cell counts were estimated from reference gene primer amplification. Clones were sequenced by immunoSEQ multiplex PCR, and TCRdb holds only the in-frame ones, with some missing. The D gene and trimming were derived from the DNA, and the V and J assignments and clone size from that table. The table lists about 96,000 clones, less than 85% of them singletons. The sample was peripheral blood. This TCR was recovered from a woman in her sixties or seventies with acute or convalescent COVID-19. The rearrangement links TRBV27 to TRBJ2-1; D may be TRBD1 (6 bases). CDR3 loop: CASIKGDRWNEQFF. CDR3 nucleotides: TGTGCCAGCATCAAAGGAGACAGGTGGAATGAGCAGTTCTTC.